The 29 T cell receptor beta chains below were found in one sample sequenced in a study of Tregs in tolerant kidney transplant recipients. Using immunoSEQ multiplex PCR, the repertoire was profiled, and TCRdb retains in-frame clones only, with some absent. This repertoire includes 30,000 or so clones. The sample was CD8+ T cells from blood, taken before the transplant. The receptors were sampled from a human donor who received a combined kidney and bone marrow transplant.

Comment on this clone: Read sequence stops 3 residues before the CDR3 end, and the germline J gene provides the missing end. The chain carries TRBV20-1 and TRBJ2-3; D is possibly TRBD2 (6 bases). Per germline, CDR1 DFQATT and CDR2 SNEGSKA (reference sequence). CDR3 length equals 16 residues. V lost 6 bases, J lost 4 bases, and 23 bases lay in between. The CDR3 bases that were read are TGCAGTGCACTGTGGCGAGGCGGGACTCGAGCAGATACG. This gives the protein CSALWRGGTRADT. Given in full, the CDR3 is CSALWRGGTRADTQYF.

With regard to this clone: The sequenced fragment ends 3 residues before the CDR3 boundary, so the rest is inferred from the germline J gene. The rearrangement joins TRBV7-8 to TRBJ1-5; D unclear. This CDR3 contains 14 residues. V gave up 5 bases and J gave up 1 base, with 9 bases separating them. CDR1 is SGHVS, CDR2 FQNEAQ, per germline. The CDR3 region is CASSPGSSNQPQHF. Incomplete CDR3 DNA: TGTGCCAGCAGCCCCGGGTCAAGCAATCAGCCC.

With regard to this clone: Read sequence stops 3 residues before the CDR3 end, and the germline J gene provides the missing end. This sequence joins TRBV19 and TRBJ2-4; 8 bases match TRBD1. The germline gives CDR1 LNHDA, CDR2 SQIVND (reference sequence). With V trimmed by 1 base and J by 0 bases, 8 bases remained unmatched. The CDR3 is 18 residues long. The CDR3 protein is CASSIVFGQGLAKNIQYF. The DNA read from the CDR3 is TGTGCCAGTAGTATAGTTTTCGGACAGGGACTAGCCAAAAACATT.

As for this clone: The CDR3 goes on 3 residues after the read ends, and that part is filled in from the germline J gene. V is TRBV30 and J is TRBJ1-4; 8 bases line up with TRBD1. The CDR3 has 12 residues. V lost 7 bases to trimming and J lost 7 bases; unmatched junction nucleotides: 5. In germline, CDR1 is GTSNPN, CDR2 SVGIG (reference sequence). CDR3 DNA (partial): TGTGCCTCTAGACAGGGGAGTGAAAAA. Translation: CASRQGSEK. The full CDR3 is CASRQGSEKLFF.

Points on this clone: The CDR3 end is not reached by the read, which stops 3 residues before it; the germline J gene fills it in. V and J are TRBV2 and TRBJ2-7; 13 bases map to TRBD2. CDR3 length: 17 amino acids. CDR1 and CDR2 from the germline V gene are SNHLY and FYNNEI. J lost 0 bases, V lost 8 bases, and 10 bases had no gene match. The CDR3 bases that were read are TGTGCCAGCGCCGGGACTAGCGGGAAACCCTTCTCCTACGAG. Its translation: CASAGTSGKPFSYE. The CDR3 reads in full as CASAGTSGKPFSYEQYF.

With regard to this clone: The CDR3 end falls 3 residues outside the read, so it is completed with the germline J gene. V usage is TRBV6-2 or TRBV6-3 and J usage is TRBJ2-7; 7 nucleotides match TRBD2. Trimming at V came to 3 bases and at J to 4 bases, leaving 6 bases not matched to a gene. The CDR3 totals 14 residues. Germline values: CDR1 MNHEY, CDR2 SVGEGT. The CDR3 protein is CASSYVQGGYEQYF. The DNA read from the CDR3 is TGTGCCAGCAGTTATGTCCAGGGAGGGTACGAG.

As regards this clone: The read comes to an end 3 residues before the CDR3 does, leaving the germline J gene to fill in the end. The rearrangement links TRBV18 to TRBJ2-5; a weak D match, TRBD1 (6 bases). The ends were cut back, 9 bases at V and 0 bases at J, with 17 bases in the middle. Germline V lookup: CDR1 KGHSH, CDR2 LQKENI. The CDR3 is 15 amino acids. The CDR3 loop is CARGAQALHQETQYF. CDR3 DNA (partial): TGTGCCAGGGGGGCTCAAGCACTACACCAAGAGACC.

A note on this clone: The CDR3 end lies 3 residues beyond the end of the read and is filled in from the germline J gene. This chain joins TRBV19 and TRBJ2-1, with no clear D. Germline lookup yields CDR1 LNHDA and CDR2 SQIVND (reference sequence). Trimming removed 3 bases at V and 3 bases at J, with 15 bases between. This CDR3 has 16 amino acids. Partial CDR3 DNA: TGTGCCAGTAGTATGATGAGAATGACGGGCTACAATGAG. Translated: CASSMMRMTGYNE. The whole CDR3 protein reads CASSMMRMTGYNEQFF.

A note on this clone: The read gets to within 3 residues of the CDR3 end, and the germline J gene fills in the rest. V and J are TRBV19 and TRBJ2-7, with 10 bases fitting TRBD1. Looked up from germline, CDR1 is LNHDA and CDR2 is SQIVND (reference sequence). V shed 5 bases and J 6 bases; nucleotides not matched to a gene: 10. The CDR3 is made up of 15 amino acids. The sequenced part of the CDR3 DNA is TGTGCCAGTAGTGTCCCGGACAGGGGGTCCGCCGAG. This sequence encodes CASSVPDRGSAE. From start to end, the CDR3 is CASSVPDRGSAEQYF.

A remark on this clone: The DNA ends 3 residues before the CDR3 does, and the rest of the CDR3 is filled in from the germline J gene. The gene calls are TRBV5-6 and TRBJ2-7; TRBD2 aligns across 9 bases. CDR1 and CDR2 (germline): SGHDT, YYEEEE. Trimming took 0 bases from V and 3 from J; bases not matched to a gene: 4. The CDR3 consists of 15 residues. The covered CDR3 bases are TGTGCCAGCAGCTTGGTAGGACTAGCGAGCTACGAG. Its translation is CASSLVGLASYE. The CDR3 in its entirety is CASSLVGLASYEQYF.

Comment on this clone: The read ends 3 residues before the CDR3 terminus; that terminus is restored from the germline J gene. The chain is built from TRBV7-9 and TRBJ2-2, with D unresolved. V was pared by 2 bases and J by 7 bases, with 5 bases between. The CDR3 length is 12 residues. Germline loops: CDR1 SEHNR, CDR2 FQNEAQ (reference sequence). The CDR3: CASSLQNGELFF. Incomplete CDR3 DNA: TGTGCCAGCAGCTTACAGAACGGGGAG. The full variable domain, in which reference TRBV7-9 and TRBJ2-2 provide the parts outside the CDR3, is DTGVSQNPRHKITKRGQNVTFRCDPISEHNRLYWYRQTLGQGPEFLTYFQNEAQLEKSRLLSDRFSAERPKGSFSTLEIQRTEQGDSAMYLCASSLQNGELFFGEGSRLTVL.

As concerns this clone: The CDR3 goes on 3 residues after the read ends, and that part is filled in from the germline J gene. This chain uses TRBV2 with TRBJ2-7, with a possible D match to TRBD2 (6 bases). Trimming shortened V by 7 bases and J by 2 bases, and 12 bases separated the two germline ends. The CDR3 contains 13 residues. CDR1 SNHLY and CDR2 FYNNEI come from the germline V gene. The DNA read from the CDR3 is TGTGCCAGCAATCCTAGCGAGACCTACGAG. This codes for CASNPSETYE. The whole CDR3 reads CASNPSETYEQYF.

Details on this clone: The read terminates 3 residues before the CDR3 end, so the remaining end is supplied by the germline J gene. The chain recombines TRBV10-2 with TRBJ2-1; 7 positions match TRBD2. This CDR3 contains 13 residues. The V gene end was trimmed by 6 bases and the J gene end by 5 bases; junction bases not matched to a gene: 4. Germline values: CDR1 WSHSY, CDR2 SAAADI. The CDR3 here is CASRPAGNNEQFF. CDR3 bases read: TGCGCCAGCAGACCAGCGGGGAACAATGAG.

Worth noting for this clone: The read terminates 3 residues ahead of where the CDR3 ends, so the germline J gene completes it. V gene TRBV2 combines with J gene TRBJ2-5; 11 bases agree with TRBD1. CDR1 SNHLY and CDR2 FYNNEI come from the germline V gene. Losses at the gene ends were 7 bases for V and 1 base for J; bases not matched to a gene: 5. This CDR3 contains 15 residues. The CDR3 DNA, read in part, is TGTGCCAGCAATCGGGACAGGGGGGTCCAAGAGACC. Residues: CASNRDRGVQET. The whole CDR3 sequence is CASNRDRGVQETQYF.

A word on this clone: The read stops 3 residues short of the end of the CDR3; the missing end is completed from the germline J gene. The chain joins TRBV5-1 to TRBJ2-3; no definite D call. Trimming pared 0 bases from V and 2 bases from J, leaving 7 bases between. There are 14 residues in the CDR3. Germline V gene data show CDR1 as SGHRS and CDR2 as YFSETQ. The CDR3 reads CASSLEHLTDTQYF. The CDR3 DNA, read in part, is TGCGCCAGCAGCTTGGAGCATCTCACAGATACG.

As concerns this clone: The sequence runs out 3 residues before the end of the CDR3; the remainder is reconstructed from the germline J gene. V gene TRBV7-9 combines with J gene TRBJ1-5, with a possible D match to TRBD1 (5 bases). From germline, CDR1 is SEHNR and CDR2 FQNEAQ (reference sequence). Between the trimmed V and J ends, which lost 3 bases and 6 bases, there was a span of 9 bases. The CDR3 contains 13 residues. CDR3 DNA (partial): TGTGCCAGCAGCTTTGGGGGGGTTCAGCCC. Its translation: CASSFGGVQP. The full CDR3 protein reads CASSFGGVQPQHF.

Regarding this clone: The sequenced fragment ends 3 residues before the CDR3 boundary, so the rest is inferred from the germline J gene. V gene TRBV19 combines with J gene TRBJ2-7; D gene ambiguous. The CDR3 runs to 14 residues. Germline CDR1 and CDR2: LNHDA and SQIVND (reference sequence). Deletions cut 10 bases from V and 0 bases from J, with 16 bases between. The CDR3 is CATAYSLSSYEQYF. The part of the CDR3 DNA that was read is TGTGCCACAGCCTACAGTTTGAGCTCCTACGAG.

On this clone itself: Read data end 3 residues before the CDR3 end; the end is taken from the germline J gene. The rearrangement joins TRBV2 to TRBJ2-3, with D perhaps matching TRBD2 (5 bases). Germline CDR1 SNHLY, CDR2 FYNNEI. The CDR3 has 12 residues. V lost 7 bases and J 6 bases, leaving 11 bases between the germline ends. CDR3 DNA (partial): TGTGCCAGCATCGGATCGGGGGATACG. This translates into CASIGSGDT. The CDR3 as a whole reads CASIGSGDTQYF.

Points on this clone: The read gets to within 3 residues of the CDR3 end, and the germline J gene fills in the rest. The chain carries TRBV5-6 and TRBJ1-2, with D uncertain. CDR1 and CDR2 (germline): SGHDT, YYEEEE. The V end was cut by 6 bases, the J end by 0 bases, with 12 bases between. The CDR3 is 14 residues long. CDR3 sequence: CASKGLHPNYGYTF. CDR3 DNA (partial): TGTGCCAGCAAGGGTCTCCACCCTAACTATGGC. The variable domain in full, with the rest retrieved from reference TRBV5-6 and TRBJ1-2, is DAGVTQSPTHLIKTRGQQVTLRCSPKSGHDTVSWYQQALGQGPQFIFQYYEEEERQRGNFPDRFSGHQFPNYSSELNVNALLLGDSALYLCASKGLHPNYGYTFGSGTRLTVV.

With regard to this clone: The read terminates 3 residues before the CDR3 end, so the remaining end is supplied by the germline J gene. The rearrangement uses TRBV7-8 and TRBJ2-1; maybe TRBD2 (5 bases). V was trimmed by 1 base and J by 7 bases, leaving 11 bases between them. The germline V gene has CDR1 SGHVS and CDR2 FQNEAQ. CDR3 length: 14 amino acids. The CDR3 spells CASSLGGLANEQFF. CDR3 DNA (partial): TGTGCCAGCAGCTTAGGAGGACTGGCTAATGAG.

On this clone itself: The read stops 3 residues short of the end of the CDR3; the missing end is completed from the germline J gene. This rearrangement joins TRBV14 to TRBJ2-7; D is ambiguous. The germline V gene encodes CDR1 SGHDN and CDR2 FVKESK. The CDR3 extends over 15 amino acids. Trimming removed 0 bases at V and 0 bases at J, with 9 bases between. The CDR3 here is CASSQDPGSSYEQYF. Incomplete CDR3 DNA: TGTGCCAGCAGCCAAGATCCAGGCAGCTCCTACGAG.

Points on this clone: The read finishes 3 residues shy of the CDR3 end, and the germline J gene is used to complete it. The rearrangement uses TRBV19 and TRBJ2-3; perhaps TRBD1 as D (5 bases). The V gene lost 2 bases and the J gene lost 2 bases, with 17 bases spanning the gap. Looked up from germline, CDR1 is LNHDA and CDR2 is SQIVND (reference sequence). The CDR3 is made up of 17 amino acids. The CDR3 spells CASSISHLQDYTDTQYF. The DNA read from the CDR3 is TGTGCCAGTAGTATAAGCCATCTACAGGATTACACAGATACG.

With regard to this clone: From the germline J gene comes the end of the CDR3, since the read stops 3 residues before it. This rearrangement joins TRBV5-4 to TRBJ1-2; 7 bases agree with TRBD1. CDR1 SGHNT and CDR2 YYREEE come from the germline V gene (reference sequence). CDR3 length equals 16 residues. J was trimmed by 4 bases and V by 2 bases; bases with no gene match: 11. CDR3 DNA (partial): TGTGCCAGCAGCTTCCCGGGGGACAGAGAGCTCTATGGC. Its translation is CASSFPGDRELYG. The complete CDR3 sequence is CASSFPGDRELYGYTF.

CDR3 DNA, as far as it was read: TGTGCCAGCAGCCCCCCGGGACAGGACTACGAG. This gives the protein CASSPPGQDYE. The whole CDR3 sequence reads CASSPPGQDYEQYF. The chain uses TRBV7-9 and TRBJ2-7; TRBD1 matches at 8 bases. With the read ending 3 residues before the CDR3 end, the germline J gene is used to fill in that end. V lost 5 bases to trimming and J lost 3 bases; unmatched junction nucleotides: 6. In germline, CDR1 is SEHNR, CDR2 FQNEAQ (reference sequence). The CDR3 contains 14 residues.

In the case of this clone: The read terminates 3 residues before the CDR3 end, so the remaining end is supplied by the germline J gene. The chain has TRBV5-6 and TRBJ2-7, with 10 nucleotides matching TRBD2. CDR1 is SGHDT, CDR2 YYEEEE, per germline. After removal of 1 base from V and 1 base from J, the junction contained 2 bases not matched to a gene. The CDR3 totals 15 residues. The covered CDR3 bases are TGTGCCAGCAGCTTGAGACTAGCGGGTTCCTACGAG. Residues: CASSLRLAGSYE. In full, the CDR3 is CASSLRLAGSYEQYF. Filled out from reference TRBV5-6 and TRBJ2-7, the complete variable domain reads DAGVTQSPTHLIKTRGQQVTLRCSPKSGHDTVSWYQQALGQGPQFIFQYYEEEERQRGNFPDRFSGHQFPNYSSELNVNALLLGDSALYLCASSLRLAGSYEQYFGPGTRLTVT.

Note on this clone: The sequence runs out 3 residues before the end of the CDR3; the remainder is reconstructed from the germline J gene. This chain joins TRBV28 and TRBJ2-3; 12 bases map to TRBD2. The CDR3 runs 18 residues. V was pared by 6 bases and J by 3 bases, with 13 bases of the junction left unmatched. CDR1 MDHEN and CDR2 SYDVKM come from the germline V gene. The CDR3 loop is CASSSQSELAGGTDTQYF. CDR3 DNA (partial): TGTGCCAGCAGCAGTCAAAGTGAGCTAGCGGGGGGGACAGATACG.

The DNA read from the CDR3 is TGTGCCAGCAGCTCCCCCGCGGGAGGGCCAGGTGAG. This encodes CASSSPAGGPGE. The full CDR3 reads CASSSPAGGPGEQFF. V gene TRBV7-8 combines with J gene TRBJ2-1; 9 bases map to TRBD2. The read falls 3 residues short of the CDR3 end, and the missing part is taken from the germline J gene. The junction had 10 bases not matched to a gene; V was cut back by 4 bases and J by 9 bases. The CDR3 extends over 15 amino acids. Looked up from germline, CDR1 is SGHVS and CDR2 is FQNEAQ.

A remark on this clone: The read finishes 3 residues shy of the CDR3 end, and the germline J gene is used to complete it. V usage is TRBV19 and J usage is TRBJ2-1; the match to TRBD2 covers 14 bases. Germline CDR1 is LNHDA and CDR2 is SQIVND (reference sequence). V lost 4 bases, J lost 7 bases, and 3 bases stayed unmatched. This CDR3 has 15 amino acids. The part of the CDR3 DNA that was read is TGTGCCAGTAGTAGACTAGCGGGAGGGGGTAATGAG. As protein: CASSRLAGGGNE. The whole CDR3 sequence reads CASSRLAGGGNEQFF.

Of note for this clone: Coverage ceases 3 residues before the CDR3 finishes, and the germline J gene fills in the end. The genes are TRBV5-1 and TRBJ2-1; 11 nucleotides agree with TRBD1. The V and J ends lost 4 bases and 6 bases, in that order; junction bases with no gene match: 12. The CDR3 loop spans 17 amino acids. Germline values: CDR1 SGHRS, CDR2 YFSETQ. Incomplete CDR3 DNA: TGCGCCAGCAGCACGGGGACAGGGGGTCCCCGGGGCAATGAG. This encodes CASSTGTGGPRGNE. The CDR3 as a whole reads CASSTGTGGPRGNEQFF. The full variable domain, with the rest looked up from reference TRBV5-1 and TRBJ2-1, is KAGVTQTPRYLIKTRGQQVTLSCSPISGHRSVSWYQQTPGQGLQFLFEYFSETQRNKGNFPGRFSGRQFSNSRSEMNVSTLELGDSALYLCASSTGTGGPRGNEQFFGPGTRLTVL.